This T cell receptor (beta chain) was sequenced during a study of T cell responses to AZD1222 COVID-19 vaccine. Overall study results and limits: Spike-spanning, vaccine-associated CD4 TCRs were dominant at 160-218 and 743-854. The reported proportion of spike-specific TCRs targeting unmutated variant regions was nearly half.

Sequenced by immunoSEQ multiplex PCR; TCRdb stores in-frame clones only, minus some. This sample yields about 150,000 clones, of which 75% to 90% are seen a single time; about 8.9% belongs to the top ten. This CDR3 spans 13 amino acids. The germline CDR1 and CDR2 sequences are MDHEN and SYDVKM. Trimming took 5 bases from V and 8 from J, leaving 14 bases between them. This clone was detected only a few times. Its antigen is currently unknown. This chain uses TRBV28 with TRBJ2-3, with D possibly TRBD2 on 5 matching bases. Here the sequenced sample was peripheral blood, taken 28 days after the second AZD1222 dose. This receptor was obtained from an adult who received the AZD1222 COVID-19 vaccine. CDR3 nucleotides: TGTGCCAGCAGTCCCCCCCTAGCAAGTACGCAGTATTTT. Encoded protein: CASSPPLASTQYF.